The 16 T cell receptor beta chains reported below all come from one sample, sequenced in a study of blood T cell repertoires in COVID-19. Clones were sequenced by immunoSEQ multiplex PCR, and TCRdb holds only the in-frame ones, with some missing. The sample lists a few hundred thousand clones; 86% were seen once. The sequenced material came from PBMCs or T cells enriched from blood (not recorded which). These TCRs come from a man younger than 40 who had recovered from COVID-19.

Of note for this clone: At one end the junction does not follow the germline gene, possibly because of a read error. The chain combines TRBV5-5 with TRBJ2-1; the match to TRBD1 covers 9 bases. CDR3 length: 14 amino acids. The germline gives CDR1 SGHKS, CDR2 YYEKEE (reference sequence). As DNA, the CDR3 is TGTGCCAGCAGCTTGGAAGGGGTCCGGGACAGGGTGATCTTC. Protein product: CASSLEGVRDRVIF.

The genes are TRBV28 and TRBJ2-7; TRBD2 might be the D (7 bases). Germline values: CDR1 MDHEN, CDR2 SYDVKM. The ends were cut back, 3 bases at V and 2 bases at J, with 14 bases in the middle. This CDR3 has 15 residues. The CDR3 bases are TGTGCCAGCAGTTTCTTAGGGGGGGTAACCTACGAGCAGTACTTC. This sequence encodes CASSFLGGVTYEQYF. Based on the CDR3 plus reference TRBV28 and TRBJ2-7, the full variable domain is DVKVTQSSRYLVKRTGEKVFLECVQDMDHENMFWYRQDPGLGLRLIYFSYDVKMKEKGDIPEGYSVSREKKERFSLILESASTNQTSMYLCASSFLGGVTYEQYFGPGTRLTVT.

The J gene is TRBJ1-2, the V gene TRBV9; possible D gene TRBD1, 6 bases. Germline CDR1 and CDR2: SGDLS and YYNGEE. Deletions cut 3 bases from V and 12 bases from J, with 18 bases between. The CDR3 totals 13 residues. The CDR3 sequence is CASSAKTSGVHTF. DNA of the CDR3: TGTGCCAGCAGCGCTAAAACCTCAGGGGTCCACACCTTC.

The chain uses TRBV5-5 and TRBJ2-7, with a weak D call TRBD1 (6 bases). The germline V gene has CDR1 SGHKS and CDR2 YYEKEE (reference sequence). V was cut by 5 bases and J by 4 bases, with 19 bases left in between. This CDR3 spans 15 amino acids. CDR3 bases: TGTGCCAGCAGGGGGTCCGACAGGTTCTTTTACGAGCAGTACTTC. Its protein product is CASRGSDRFFYEQYF.

This clone is a singleton in its sample. The chain carries TRBV12-3 or TRBV12-4 and TRBJ1-1, with unresolved D. CDR3 length equals 13 residues. V was pared by 3 bases and J by 2 bases, with 7 bases between. CDR3 region: CASSFGLNTEAFF. In nucleotides, the CDR3 is TGTGCCAGCAGTTTTGGGCTTAACACTGAAGCTTTCTTT.

This clone has only a few counts. V is TRBV6-4 and J is TRBJ2-1, with 13 bases that match TRBD2. J gave up 5 bases and V 6 bases, and 10 bases lay outside the gene matches. The CDR3 extends over 17 amino acids. Germline V CDR1 and CDR2: MRHNA, SNTAGT. CDR3 region: CASRGLWTSGSHNEQFF. CDR3 in DNA: TGTGCCAGCAGGGGACTTTGGACTAGCGGGAGCCACAATGAGCAGTTCTTC.

There are a few counts of this clone. The chain combines TRBV2 with TRBJ2-2; weak D call: TRBD1 (5 bases). Per germline, CDR1 SNHLY and CDR2 FYNNEI. This CDR3 region has 16 residues. Trimming removed 1 base at V and 4 bases at J, with 13 bases between. The CDR3 bases are TGTGCCAGCAGTGAAGACCAGCTGGGGCCCACCGGGGAGCTGTTTTTT. This translates into CASSEDQLGPTGELFF.

The chain is built from TRBV11-2 and TRBJ1-4; TRBD1 matches at 7 bases. The length of the CDR3 is 18 residues. V trimming: 1 base; J trimming: 0 bases; junction bases outside the gene matches: 8. CDR1 is SGHAT, CDR2 FQNNGV, per germline. The CDR3 region has the DNA TGTGCCAGCAGCTTAGGCCCCCTCGACAGGGCAACTAATGAAAAACTGTTTTTT. As protein: CASSLGPLDRATNEKLFF.

This clone is a singleton in its sample. The chain has TRBV19 and TRBJ1-6; the D is unclear. Germline V gives CDR1 LNHDA, CDR2 SQIVND (reference sequence). There are 17 residues in the CDR3. The V end lost 3 bases, the J end lost 0 bases, and 12 bases lay between the germline ends. The CDR3 is CASSIATGNSYNSPLHF. DNA for the CDR3: TGTGCCAGTAGTATCGCGACGGGGAACTCCTATAATTCACCCCTCCACTTT.

This chain uses TRBV5-6 with TRBJ2-1, with D perhaps TRBD2 (7 bases). Per the germline V gene, CDR1 is SGHDT and CDR2 is YYEEEE. The V and J ends lost 1 base and 5 bases respectively, with 13 bases between them. This CDR3 is built from 15 residues. CDR3 protein: CASSLTGGPNNEQFF. The CDR3 coding sequence is TGTGCCAGCAGCTTGACCGGGGGGCCGAACAATGAGCAGTTCTTC. Using reference TRBV5-6 and TRBJ2-1 for the parts outside the CDR3, the full variable domain is DAGVTQSPTHLIKTRGQQVTLRCSPKSGHDTVSWYQQALGQGPQFIFQYYEEEERQRGNFPDRFSGHQFPNYSSELNVNALLLGDSALYLCASSLTGGPNNEQFFGPGTRLTVL.

The sample holds a few counts of this clone. The sample contains more than one DNA sequence encoding this CDR3. V and J are TRBV28 and TRBJ1-6; TRBD1 might be the D (6 bases). The CDR3 has 15 residues. The V gene lost 6 bases and the J gene lost 0 bases, with 9 bases spanning the gap. Germline lookup yields CDR1 MDHEN and CDR2 SYDVKM. CDR3 nucleotides: TGTGCCAGCAGCCAGGGGAGCTCCTATAATTCACCCCTCCACTTT. Translation gives CASSQGSSYNSPLHF. The full variable domain, its missing parts supplied by reference TRBV28 and TRBJ1-6, is DVKVTQSSRYLVKRTGEKVFLECVQDMDHENMFWYRQDPGLGLRLIYFSYDVKMKEKGDIPEGYSVSREKKERFSLILESASTNQTSMYLCASSQGSSYNSPLHFGNGTRLTVT.

V is TRBV7-9 and J is TRBJ2-7, with TRBD1 matching 7 bases. Germline V gene sequence: CDR1 SEHNR, CDR2 FQNEAQ (reference sequence). Losses at the gene ends were 4 bases for V and 2 bases for J; bases not matched to a gene: 5. This CDR3 region has 14 residues. CDR3 region: CASSSGTATYEQYF. DNA of the CDR3: TGTGCCAGCAGCTCAGGGACAGCAACCTACGAGCAGTACTTC.

Only a few counts were recorded for this clone. CDR3 DNA sequence: TGTGCCAGCAGCTACACAACAGGGCTGGAGACCCAGTACTTC. Translated: CASSYTTGLETQYF. The V gene is TRBV11-2, the J gene TRBJ2-5; D is possibly TRBD1 (6 bases). Trimming removed 4 bases at V and 5 bases at J, with 14 bases between. Germline V gene data show CDR1 as SGHAT and CDR2 as FQNNGV. There are 14 residues in the CDR3.

In this sample, this clone turned up many times. V and J are TRBV18 and TRBJ2-3; TRBD1 might be the D (5 bases). This CDR3 comprises 20 residues. The germline gives CDR1 KGHSH, CDR2 LQKENI. V was shortened by 3 bases and J by 0 bases, with 25 bases between the two germline ends. The CDR3 here is CASSPALTGLTHTSTDTQYF. CDR3 nucleotides: TGTGCCAGCTCACCGGCCCTCACAGGATTAACACACACAAGCACAGATACGCAGTATTTT. The variable domain in full, with the rest retrieved from reference TRBV18 and TRBJ2-3, is NAGVMQNPRHLVRRRGQEARLRCSPMKGHSHVYWYRQLPEEGLKFMVYLQKENIIDESGMPKERFSAEFPKEGPSILRIQQVVRGDSAAYFCASSPALTGLTHTSTDTQYFGPGTRLTVL.

The J gene is TRBJ1-2, the V gene TRBV18; a weak D match, TRBD1 (6 bases). Trimming cost V 8 bases and J 8 bases, with 18 bases left between them. The germline V gene encodes CDR1 KGHSH and CDR2 LQKENI. The CDR3 consists of 13 residues. This CDR3 is CASHSPQGRGYTF. The DNA of the CDR3 is TGTGCCAGCCACTCGCCCCAGGGGAGAGGCTACACCTTC.

This rearrangement joins TRBV19 to TRBJ1-1; 9 bases align to TRBD1. Germline V gene sequence: CDR1 LNHDA, CDR2 SQIVND (reference sequence). The CDR3 is 16 amino acids. V shed 5 bases, J shed 1 base, and the junction held 8 bases outside the gene matches. CDR3 residues: CASSPRDRARNTEAFF. The CDR3 DNA is TGTGCCAGTAGTCCTAGGGACAGGGCCAGGAACACTGAAGCTTTCTTT.